This entry lists 22 T cell receptor beta chains sequenced from one sample in a study of shared clonotypes between healthy human individuals. TCRdb's copy holds only in-frame clones and misses some; the assay was immunoSEQ multiplex PCR. The sample shows around 550,000 clones, almost 97% of them seen only once. Sequencing used naive CD4+ T cells sorted from blood. Stated subset: CD45RA+ positively selected. These receptors were taken from a woman in her twenties or thirties in good health.

This clone has a handful of counts. V gene TRBV28 combines with J gene TRBJ1-1; no clear D. CDR1 is MDHEN and CDR2 is SYDVKM in the germline V gene. V was trimmed by 4 bases and J by 1 base, leaving 7 bases between them. This CDR3 spans 13 amino acids. CDR3 DNA sequence: TGTGCCAGCAGTTGGGAGGGGAACACTGAAGCTTTCTTT. This gives the protein CASSWEGNTEAFF.

The genes are TRBV25-1 and TRBJ2-5; D ambiguous. The J call may be in error: the DNA end matches TRBJ2-7 better. The CDR3 has 14 residues. Germline values: CDR1 MGHDK, CDR2 SYGVNS. The CDR3 DNA is TGTGCCAGCAGTGAATCGACCCGTACCTACGAGCAGTACTTC. Translation: CASSESTRTYEQYF.

V is TRBV29-1 and J is TRBJ1-1; D is uncertain. Germline CDR1 is SQVTM and CDR2 is ANQGSEA. The length of the CDR3 is 14 residues. Trimming left V 4 bases short and J 0 bases short, with 12 bases between. CDR3 sequence reads: CSVVGRLLNTEAFF. CDR3 coding DNA: TGCAGCGTTGTGGGGAGGCTCCTGAACACTGAAGCTTTCTTT.

The chain employs TRBV11-2 and TRBJ1-1; D uncertain. Germline V lookup: CDR1 SGHAT, CDR2 FQNNGV. The CDR3 extends over 15 amino acids. The V and J ends lost 0 bases and 5 bases respectively, with 13 bases between them. The CDR3 loop is CASSLDRGRSTEAFF. The CDR3 coding sequence is TGTGCCAGCAGCTTAGATAGAGGGAGGTCGACTGAAGCTTTCTTT.

The genes are TRBV25-1 and TRBJ2-7; TRBD2 agrees at 8 bases. CDR1 is MGHDK and CDR2 is SYGVNS in the germline V gene. The CDR3 sequence is 14 residues long. Germline trimming cut 3 bases from V and 0 bases from J; bases unmatched to any gene: 1. CDR3 amino acids: CASSEAGGSYEQYF. CDR3 nucleotides: TGTGCCAGCAGTGAGGCGGGAGGCTCCTACGAGCAGTACTTC.

This clone came up once. The J gene is TRBJ2-5, the V gene TRBV6-5; 12 bases fit TRBD1. The J call is uncertain, as TRBJ2-7 better fits the DNA end. The CDR3 consists of 16 residues. CDR1 and CDR2 from the germline V gene are MNHEY and SVGAGI. For the CDR3, the DNA is TGTGCCAGCAGTTTCGGGACAGGGGGCGCGGTGTACGAGCAGTACTTC. It translates to CASSFGTGGAVYEQYF.

The rearrangement uses TRBV5-1 and TRBJ1-3; no clear D. The length of the CDR3 is 15 residues. Trimming left V 3 bases short and J 0 bases short, with 10 bases between. Germline V gene sequence: CDR1 SGHRS, CDR2 YFSETQ. CDR3 sequence (DNA): TGCGCCAGCAGCTCGGCGGTGAGCTCTGGAAACACCATATATTTT. Its protein product is CASSSAVSSGNTIYF.

The CDR3 nucleotides are TGTGCCAGCTCTCCCGGGACAGCGAACACCGGGGAGCTGTTTTTT. Its translation is CASSPGTANTGELFF. V gene TRBV6-1 combines with J gene TRBJ2-2; TRBD1 matches 7 bases. Trimming cost V 8 bases and J 0 bases; bases outside gene matches: 6. The CDR3 extends over 15 amino acids. Germline assignment: CDR1 MNHNS and CDR2 SASEGT.

The chain uses TRBV11-2 and TRBJ2-2; D unresolved. The length of the CDR3 is 12 residues. Trimming shortened V by 9 bases and J by 2 bases, and 7 bases separated the two germline ends. CDR1 and CDR2 from the germline V gene are SGHAT and FQNNGV. The CDR3 region has the DNA TGTGCCAGTTTCTTAAACACCGGGGAGCTGTTTTTT. Residues: CASFLNTGELFF.

V and J are TRBV18 and TRBJ2-7; 10 bases line up with TRBD1. This CDR3 is built from 16 residues. V shed 0 bases and J 4 bases; nucleotides not matched to a gene: 6. Germline V gene lookup returns CDR1 KGHSH and CDR2 LQKENI. The CDR3 coding sequence is TGTGCCAGCTCACCACCGACGGGACAGGGGAGTTACGAGCAGTACTTC. Translated, it gives CASSPPTGQGSYEQYF. Complete variable domain (other parts from reference TRBV18 and TRBJ2-7): NAGVMQNPRHLVRRRGQEARLRCSPMKGHSHVYWYRQLPEEGLKFMVYLQKENIIDESGMPKERFSAEFPKEGPSILRIQQVVRGDSAAYFCASSPPTGQGSYEQYFGPGTRLTVT.

Note on this clone: Other DNA sequences within the sample encode an identical CDR3. The chain has TRBV5-1 and TRBJ2-1; D may be TRBD2 (6 bases). The CDR3 has 15 amino acids. Trimming pared 0 bases from V and 0 bases from J, leaving 7 bases between. The germline gives CDR1 SGHRS, CDR2 YFSETQ. CDR3 in DNA: TGCGCCAGCAGCTTGGATAGCGGCTCCTACAATGAGCAGTTCTTC. Residues: CASSLDSGSYNEQFF. The full variable domain, completed using reference TRBV5-1 and TRBJ2-1, is KAGVTQTPRYLIKTRGQQVTLSCSPISGHRSVSWYQQTPGQGLQFLFEYFSETQRNKGNFPGRFSGRQFSNSRSEMNVSTLELGDSALYLCASSLDSGSYNEQFFGPGTRLTVL.

V usage is TRBV14 and J usage is TRBJ2-2; 12 bases align to TRBD2. V shed 1 base, J shed 5 bases, and the junction held 11 bases outside the gene matches. This CDR3 has 19 amino acids. Germline CDR1 and CDR2: SGHDN and FVKESK. The CDR3 nucleotides read TGTGCCAGCAGCCAAGTGCGACTAGCGGGAGTGAAGAGGACCGGGGAGCTGTTTTTT. Translation: CASSQVRLAGVKRTGELFF. Full variable domain (missing parts from reference TRBV14 and TRBJ2-2): EAGVTQFPSHSVIEKGQTVTLRCDPISGHDNLYWYRRVMGKEIKFLLHFVKESKQDESGMPNNRFLAERTGGTYSTLKVQPAELEDSGVYFCASSQVRLAGVKRTGELFFGEGSRLTVL.

Of note for this clone: A junction end diverges from the germline sequence, so it may reflect a read error. The chain combines TRBV7-7 with TRBJ2-3; the match to TRBD2 covers 12 bases. Germline values: CDR1 SSHAT, CDR2 FNYEAQ (reference sequence). The CDR3 covers 15 residues. The DNA for the CDR3 is TGTACCAGCAGCTTAGGGACTAGCGGGACAGATACGCAGTATTTT. This translates into CTSSLGTSGTDTQYF.

The chain combines TRBV5-1 with TRBJ2-1; 12 bases agree with TRBD2. Germline V lookup: CDR1 SGHRS, CDR2 YFSETQ. Unmatched junction bases numbered 9, after V lost 0 bases and J lost 8 bases. The CDR3 is made up of 17 amino acids. In DNA, the CDR3 is TGCGCCAGCAGCTTGGCCCTACTAGCGGGAGGAGGTGATGAGCAGTTCTTC. Translating gives CASSLALLAGGGDEQFF.

V usage is TRBV28 and J usage is TRBJ2-3; 8 positions match TRBD2. The CDR3 spans 14 residues. The germline gives CDR1 MDHEN, CDR2 SYDVKM. J was trimmed by 4 bases and V by 5 bases; bases with no gene match: 5. Here the CDR3 DNA reads TGTGCCAGCAGTCTCGTAGCGGGATCAGATACGCAGTATTTT. Its protein is CASSLVAGSDTQYF.

This sequence joins TRBV28 and TRBJ2-7; maybe TRBD2 (5 bases). V lost 3 bases and J lost 2, with 8 bases in between. Germline values: CDR1 MDHEN, CDR2 SYDVKM. The CDR3 contains 13 residues. The CDR3 DNA sequence: TGTGCCAGCAGTTTTCCAGCGGCCTACGAGCAGTACTTC. It translates to CASSFPAAYEQYF.

The rearrangement links TRBV6-5 to TRBJ2-7; weak D call: TRBD1 (5 bases). V was clipped by 0 bases and J by 2 bases, with 11 bases between them. This CDR3 has 15 residues. Germline CDR1 MNHEY, CDR2 SVGAGI. CDR3 in DNA: TGTGCCAGCAGTTACTCTTTGACAGCCCCCTACGAGCAGTACTTC. Protein product: CASSYSLTAPYEQYF.

V is TRBV5-1 and J is TRBJ1-4; the match to TRBD1 covers 7 bases. The V gene end was trimmed by 4 bases and the J gene end by 0 bases; junction bases not matched to a gene: 3. This CDR3 has 15 amino acids. Germline lookup yields CDR1 SGHRS and CDR2 YFSETQ. As DNA, the CDR3 is TGCGCCAGCAGCATCCAGGGGGCAACTAATGAAAAACTGTTTTTT. Translated: CASSIQGATNEKLFF.

The V gene is TRBV7-6, the J gene TRBJ2-5; no clear D. Germline CDR1 reads SGHVS; CDR2 reads FNYEAQ. The V gene lost 6 bases and the J gene lost 5 bases, with 7 bases spanning the gap. This CDR3 contains 11 residues. In DNA, the CDR3 is TGTGCCAGCAGTTCCGGGGAGACCCAGTACTTC. Translated, it gives CASSSGETQYF.

J is TRBJ2-1 and V is TRBV19; 8 bases fit TRBD2. The trim removed 11 bases at V and 2 bases at J, leaving 11 bases unmatched. Germline V gives CDR1 LNHDA, CDR2 SQIVND (reference sequence). CDR3 length: 15 amino acids. The CDR3 nucleotides are TGTGCCCGGGAGGGACTCGAGCTAACCTACAATGAGCAGTTCTTC. Translated: CAREGLELTYNEQFF. Together with reference TRBV19 and TRBJ2-1, the CDR3 gives the full variable domain: DGGITQSPKYLFRKEGQNVTLSCEQNLNHDAMYWYRQDPGQGLRLIYYSQIVNDFQKGDIAEGYSVSREKKESFPLTVTSAQKNPTAFYLCAREGLELTYNEQFFGPGTRLTVL.

The chain couples TRBV15 to TRBJ2-7; 7 positions match TRBD1. The germline V gene encodes CDR1 LNHNV and CDR2 YYDKDF (reference sequence). Germline trimming cut 3 bases from V and 1 base from J; bases unmatched to any gene: 6. The CDR3 sequence is 15 residues long. The CDR3 DNA reads TGTGCCACCAGCAGGAGGGGGACAGAGTCCTACGAGCAGTACTTC. Translating gives CATSRRGTESYEQYF.

The gene calls are TRBV9 and TRBJ2-7; a weak D match, TRBD1 (5 bases). The V and J ends lost 0 bases and 0 bases respectively, with 13 bases between them. Germline V gives CDR1 SGDLS, CDR2 YYNGEE. The CDR3 covers 16 residues. DNA for the CDR3: TGTGCCAGCAGCGTAGGAGGCTGGGGCAACTCCTACGAGCAGTACTTC. Its translation is CASSVGGWGNSYEQYF.